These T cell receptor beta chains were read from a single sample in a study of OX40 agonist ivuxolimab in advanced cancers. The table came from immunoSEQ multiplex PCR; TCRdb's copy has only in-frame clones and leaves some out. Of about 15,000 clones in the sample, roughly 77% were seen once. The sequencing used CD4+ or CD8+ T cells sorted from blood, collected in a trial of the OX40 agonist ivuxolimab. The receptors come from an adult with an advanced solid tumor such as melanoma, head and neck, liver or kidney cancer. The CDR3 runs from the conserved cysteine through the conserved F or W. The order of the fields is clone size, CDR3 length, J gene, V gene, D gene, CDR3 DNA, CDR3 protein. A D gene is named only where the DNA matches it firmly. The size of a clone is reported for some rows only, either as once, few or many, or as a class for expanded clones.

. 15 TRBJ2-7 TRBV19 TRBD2 TGTGCCAGTAGTATACTAGCGGGGGTCTCCTACGAGCAGTACTTC CASSILAGVSYEQYF
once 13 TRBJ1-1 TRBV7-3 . TGTGCCAGCAGCCCGACAGTGAACACTGAAGCTTTCTTT CASSPTVNTEAFF
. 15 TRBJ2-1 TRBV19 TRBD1 TGTGCCAGTAGTATAACAGGGGGCCCCTACAATGAGCAGTTCTTC CASSITGGPYNEQFF
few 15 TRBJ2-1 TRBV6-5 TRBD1 TGTGCCAGCAGTCCCCGGACAGGGAACTACAATGAGCAGTTCTTC CASSPRTGNYNEQFF
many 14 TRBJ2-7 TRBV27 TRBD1 TGTGCCAGCAGTCCCTCACGGACAGGCTACGAGCAGTACTTC CASSPSRTGYEQYF
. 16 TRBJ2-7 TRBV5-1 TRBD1 TGCGCCAGCAGCTTTGAGGGGGCGGATAGCTCCTACGAGCAGTACTTC CASSFEGADSSYEQYF
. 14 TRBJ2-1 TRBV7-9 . TGTGCCAGCAGCCCGGCCGGGACTTACAATGAGCAGTTCTTC CASSPAGTYNEQFF
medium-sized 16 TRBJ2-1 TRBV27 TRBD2 TGTGCCAGCAGTTTATCGGTGCGGGGGGGCCAGAATGAGCAGTTCTTC CASSLSVRGGQNEQFF
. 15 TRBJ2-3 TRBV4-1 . TGCGCCAGCAGCCAAGATCAGGGACCCACAGATACGCAGTATTTT CASSQDQGPTDTQYF
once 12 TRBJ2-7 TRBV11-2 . TGTGCCAGCAGCCACGGCCAGGCCGAGCAGTACTTC CASSHGQAEQYF
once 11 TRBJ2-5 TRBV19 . TGTGCCAGTCGGGGGCGGGAGACCCAGTACTTC CASRGRETQYF
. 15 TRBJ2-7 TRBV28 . TGTGCCAGCAGTTTGTTTGGTACAGAGACCTACGAGCAGTACTTC CASSLFGTETYEQYF
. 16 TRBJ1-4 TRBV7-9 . TGTGCCAGCAGCTTAATGTGGGGGGAGTCGGGTGAAAAACTGTTTTTT CASSLMWGESGEKLFF
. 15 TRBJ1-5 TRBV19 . TGTGCCAGTAGTATAGACAGGAATAGCAATCAGCCCCAGCATTTT CASSIDRNSNQPQHF
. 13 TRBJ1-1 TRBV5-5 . TGTGCCAGCAGCTTGGAGCGGAACACTGAAGCTTTCTTT CASSLERNTEAFF
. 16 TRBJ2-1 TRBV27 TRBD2 TGTGCCAGCAGTGCTCGACTAGCGGGGCCCAACAATGAGCAGTTCTTC CASSARLAGPNNEQFF
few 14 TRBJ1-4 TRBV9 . TGTGCCAGCAGCGTAGCCTATAGGGGTGAAAAACTGTTTTTT CASSVAYRGEKLFF
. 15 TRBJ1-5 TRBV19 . TGTGCCAGTAGTATTACTCAGGGTAGCAATCAGCCCCAGCATTTT CASSITQGSNQPQHF
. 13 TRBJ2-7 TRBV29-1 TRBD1 TGCAGCGCAGTCACGGGACAGACCTACGAGCAGTACTTC CSAVTGQTYEQYF
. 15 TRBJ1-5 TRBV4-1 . TGCGCCAGCAGCCAAGTCCCAGGGGGCAATCAGCCCCAGCATTTT CASSQVPGGNQPQHF
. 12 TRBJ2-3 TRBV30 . TGTGCCTGGAGTGCTGGGCGAGATACGCAGTATTTT CAWSAGRDTQYF
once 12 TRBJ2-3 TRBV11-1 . TGTGCCAGCAGCTACCAGGGTGATACGCAGTATTTT CASSYQGDTQYF
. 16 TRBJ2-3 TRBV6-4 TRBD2 TGTGCCAGCAGTGACGGAGCGGGAGGAGGTACAGATACGCAGTATTTT CASSDGAGGGTDTQYF
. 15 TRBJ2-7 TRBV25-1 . TGTGCCAGCAGTGAATCACAAGGGGACTCCTACGAGCAGTACTTC CASSESQGDSYEQYF